This T cell receptor beta chain is drawn from a study of cytomegalovirus exposure and HLA in healthy donors. On this clone itself: Its antigen is not known.

In germline, CDR1 is SNHLY, CDR2 FYNNEI. V trimming: 7 bases; J trimming: 5 bases; junction bases outside the gene matches: 8. The CDR3 consists of 14 residues. Study results and limitations: Association of about 17,000 TCR beta sequences with HLA alleles was found at 0.05 false discovery rate in a later analysis. CMV serostatus was the sole immune exposure data available. When analyzed later, a missense DCLRE1C variant was found to be linked to TCR beta V- and J-gene trimming.

Use of 60 Vbeta and 13 Jbeta primers characterized the PCR. As processed by the authors: An analysis performed later counted 81 million or so unique TCR beta chains (roughly 9.9 million of them shared). The protocol was immunoSEQ multiplex PCR, while the TCRdb copy is restricted to in-frame clones and leaves out a portion. Clone size and the V and J calls come from that table; the DNA yielded D and trimming. The data show 85,000 to 100,000 clones, 60% to 75% seen once. This clonotype was sampled from a man aged 60 to 69 in good health and CMV-seronegative. What was sequenced was PBMCs. This chain uses TRBV2 with TRBJ2-1, with 7 bases that match TRBD1. The CDR3 region is CASIQGVSNNEQFF. CDR3 DNA sequence: TGTGCCAGCATCCAGGGGGTATCTAACAATGAGCAGTTCTTC. Looking up the rest from reference TRBV2 and TRBJ2-1 gives the full variable domain: EPEVTQTPSHQVTQMGQEVILRCVPISNHLYFYWYRQILGQKVEFLVSFYNNEISEKSEIFDDQFSVERPDGSNFTLKIRSTKLEDSAMYFCASIQGVSNNEQFFGPGTRLTVL.